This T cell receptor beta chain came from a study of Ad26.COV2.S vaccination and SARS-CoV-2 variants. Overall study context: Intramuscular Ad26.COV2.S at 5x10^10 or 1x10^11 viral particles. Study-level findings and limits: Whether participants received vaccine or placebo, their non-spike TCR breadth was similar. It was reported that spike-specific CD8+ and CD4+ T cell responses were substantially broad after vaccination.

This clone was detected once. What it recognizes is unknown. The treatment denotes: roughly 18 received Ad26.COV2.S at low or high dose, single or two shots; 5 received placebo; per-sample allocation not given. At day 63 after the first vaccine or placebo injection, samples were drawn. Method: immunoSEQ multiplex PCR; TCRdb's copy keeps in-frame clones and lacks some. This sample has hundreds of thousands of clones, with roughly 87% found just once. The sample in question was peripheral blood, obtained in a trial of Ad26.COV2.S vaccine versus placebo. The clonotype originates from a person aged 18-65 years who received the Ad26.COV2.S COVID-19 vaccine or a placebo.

The CDR3 region has the DNA TGTGCCAGTAGCCCGGGACAGCTTAACTATGGCTACACCTTC. This codes for CASSPGQLNYGYTF. The chain has TRBV19 and TRBJ1-2; 7 bases align to TRBD1. The CDR3 has 14 residues. Germline V gives CDR1 LNHDA, CDR2 SQIVND (reference sequence). V shed 6 bases, J shed 1 base, and the junction held 5 bases outside the gene matches.